This TCR beta chain comes out of a study of multiple sclerosis patients with progressive multifocal leukoencephalopathy (dated by TCRdb to the late 2010s). Context from the whole study: Peripheral T and B cells were examined in MS patients who went on to develop PML (4 under natalizumab, 1 after alemtuzumab) as well as in treated patients who did not. The study was designed to detect JC virus-specific or public T-cell expansions arising at the time of PML onset. Two natalizumab-treated patients who later developed PML were followed longitudinally from before therapy through 6 and 12 months to PML onset.

The research as a whole found: TRB clones with frequency above 0.5% were observed only in PML patients, but the clones expanded at PML onset were found to be already present before and during natalizumab therapy. In most PML patients, lower normalized Shannon entropy suggested less diverse TRB repertoires, while the natalizumab-treated controls had values close to 1. The analysis covered only peripheral blood, although cerebrospinal fluid or brain lymphocytes might be more informative for natalizumab-associated PML. Given the small, descriptive cohort, it remained unclear whether the study findings reflect JC virus infection or general immunocompromise. When PML developed, no shared TRBV or TRBJ gene usage and no preferred TRBV-TRBJ pairings were found.

Of note for this clone: This clone's antigen is unknown. Per-base quality was not reported, and no clone a single base away is much larger than it.

Trimming takes 5 bases from V and 9 bases from J, and the germline ends sit 20 bases apart. Measured from the cysteine to the phenylalanine, the CDR3 is 15 residues long. The DNA shown is the 45-base CDR3, in frame from base 1. CDR1 SGHRS and CDR2 YFSETQ were looked up in the germline V gene. The sample's time point, from its label and the paper: 5 to 6 months of natalizumab therapy. The meaning of the sample's treatment or condition label: on natalizumab therapy at sampling. All listed patients had previously received interferon beta, and all PML patients were female. Blood samples at T1 and T2 were obtained at 6 and 12 months of natalizumab therapy, respectively. Isolation of peripheral blood mononuclear cells was performed by Ficoll-Hypaque density gradient centrifugation. Library method: the immunoSEQ multiplex PCR assay. Each PCR was spiked with synthetic inline TR CDR3 controls spanning all V-J pairings to estimate template counts and remove amplification bias. Reads were processed so that amplification and sequencing bias were reduced, and quantification was performed against synthetic TR CDR3 analogs. On the study's bioinformatics: Raw data were processed in ImmunoSEQ Analyzer, with out-of-frame sequences and CDR3s containing stop codons removed, and gene names were assigned according to IMGT nomenclature. Repertoire diversity was summarized as normalized Shannon entropy, defined as 1 minus Pielou's evenness. TRB sequences were treated as identical only when sharing V gene, J gene and CDR3. Public PML clonotypes were CDR3s shared by two or more PML-onset samples but absent earlier, in controls, and in public databases. Position-by-position CDR3 amino acid composition was analyzed in Skylign with the observed count method. TCRdb limited this immuneACCESS table to in-frame rearrangements with V and J called. A share of clones is missing; checked studies link under half to unresolved V genes, and the rest is unexplained. V and J calls plus clone size are reproduced from that table; the DNA served to infer D and trimming. The sample table holds tens of thousands of clones, of which roughly 86% were seen once. In total, the top ten clones hold approximately 1.6% of the sample.

This sequence originates from a human donor with multiple sclerosis. The starting material was PBMCs, obtained from a patient treated with natalizumab. The V and J segments used are TRBV5-1 and TRBJ2-2; TRBD1 might be the D gene, on 5 matching bases. For the CDR3, the sequence is CASRLTDSSRWELFF. The DNA reads TGCGCCAGCAGGTTGACAGACAGTTCTAGGTGGGAGCTGTTTTTT. Supplemented by the reference TRBV5-1 and TRBJ2-2 proteins around the CDR3, the complete variable domain is KAGVTQTPRYLIKTRGQQVTLSCSPISGHRSVSWYQQTPGQGLQFLFEYFSETQRNKGNFPGRFSGRQFSNSRSEMNVSTLELGDSALYLCASRLTDSSRWELFFGEGSRLTVL.